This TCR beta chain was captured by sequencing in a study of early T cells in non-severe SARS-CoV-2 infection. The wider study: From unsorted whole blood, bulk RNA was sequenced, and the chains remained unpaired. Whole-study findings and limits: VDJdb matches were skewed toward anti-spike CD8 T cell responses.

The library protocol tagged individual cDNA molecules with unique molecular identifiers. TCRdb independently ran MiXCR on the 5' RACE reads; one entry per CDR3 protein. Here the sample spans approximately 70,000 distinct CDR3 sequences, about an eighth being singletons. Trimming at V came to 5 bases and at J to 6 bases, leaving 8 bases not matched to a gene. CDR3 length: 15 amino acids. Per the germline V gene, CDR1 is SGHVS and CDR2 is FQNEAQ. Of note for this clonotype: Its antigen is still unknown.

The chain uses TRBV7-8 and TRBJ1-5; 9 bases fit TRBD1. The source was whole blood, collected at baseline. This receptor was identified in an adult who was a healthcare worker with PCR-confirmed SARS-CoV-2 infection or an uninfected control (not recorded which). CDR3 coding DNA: TGTGCCAGCAGCGCCAACAGGGGGCCGAGTCAGCCCCAGCATTTT. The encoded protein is CASSANRGPSQPQHF.